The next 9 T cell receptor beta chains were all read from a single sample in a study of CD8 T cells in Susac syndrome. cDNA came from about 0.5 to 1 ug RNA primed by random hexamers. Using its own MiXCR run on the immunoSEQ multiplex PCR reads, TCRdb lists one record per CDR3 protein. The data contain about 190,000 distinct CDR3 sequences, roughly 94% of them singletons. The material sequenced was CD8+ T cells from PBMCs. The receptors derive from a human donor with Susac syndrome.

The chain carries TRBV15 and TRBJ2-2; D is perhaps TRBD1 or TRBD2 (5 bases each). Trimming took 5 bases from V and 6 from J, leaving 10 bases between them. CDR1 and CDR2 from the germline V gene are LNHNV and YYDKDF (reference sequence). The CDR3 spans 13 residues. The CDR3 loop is CATSGGRSGELFF. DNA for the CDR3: TGTGCCACCAGCGGGGGTCGGTCCGGGGAGCTGTTTTTT.

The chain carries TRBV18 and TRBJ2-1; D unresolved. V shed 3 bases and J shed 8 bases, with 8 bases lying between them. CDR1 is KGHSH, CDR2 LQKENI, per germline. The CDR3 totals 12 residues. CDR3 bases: TGTGCCAGCTCACCCTCGGACGATGAGCAGTTCTTC. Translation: CASSPSDDEQFF.

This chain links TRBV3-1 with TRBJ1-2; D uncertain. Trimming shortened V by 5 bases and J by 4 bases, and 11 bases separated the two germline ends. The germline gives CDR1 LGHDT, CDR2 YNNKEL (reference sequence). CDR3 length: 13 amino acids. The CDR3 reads CASSSDLVYGYTF. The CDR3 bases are TGTGCCAGCAGCTCGGACTTAGTCTATGGCTACACCTTC.

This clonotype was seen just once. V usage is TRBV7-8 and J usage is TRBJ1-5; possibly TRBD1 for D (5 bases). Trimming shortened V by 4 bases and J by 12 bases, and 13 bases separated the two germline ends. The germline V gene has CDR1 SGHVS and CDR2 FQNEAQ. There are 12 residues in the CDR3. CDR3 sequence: CASSSSGGSQHF. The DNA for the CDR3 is TGTGCCAGCAGCTCGTCGGGGGGGAGCCAGCATTTT.

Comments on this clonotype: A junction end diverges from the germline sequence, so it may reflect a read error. The CDR3 DNA is TGTGCTAGCAGCTGGACTAGCGGGAGGAGTGAGACCCAGTACTTC. Residues: CASSWTSGRSETQYF. This sequence joins TRBV7-7 and TRBJ2-5, with 14 bases fitting TRBD2. CDR1 is SSHAT, CDR2 FNYEAQ, per germline (reference sequence). The CDR3 consists of 15 residues.

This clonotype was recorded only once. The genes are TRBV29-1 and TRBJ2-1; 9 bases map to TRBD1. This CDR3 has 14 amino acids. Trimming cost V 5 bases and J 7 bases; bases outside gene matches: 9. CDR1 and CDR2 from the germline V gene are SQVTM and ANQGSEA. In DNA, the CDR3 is TGCAGCGTTTTCTTTGGGGACAGGGAAAATGAGCAGTTCTTC. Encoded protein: CSVFFGDRENEQFF.

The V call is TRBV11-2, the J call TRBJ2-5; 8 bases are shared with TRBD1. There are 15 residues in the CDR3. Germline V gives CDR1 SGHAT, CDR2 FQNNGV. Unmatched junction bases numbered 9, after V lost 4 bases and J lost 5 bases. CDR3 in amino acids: CASSSTGARGETQYF. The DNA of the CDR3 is TGTGCCAGCAGCTCGACAGGGGCACGGGGTGAGACCCAGTACTTC.

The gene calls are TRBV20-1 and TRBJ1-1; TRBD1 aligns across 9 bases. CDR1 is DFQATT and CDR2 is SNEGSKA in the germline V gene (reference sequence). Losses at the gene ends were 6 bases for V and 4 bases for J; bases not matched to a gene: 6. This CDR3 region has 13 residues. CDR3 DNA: TGCAGTGCCAGGGACAGGGTACTCACTGAAGCTTTCTTT. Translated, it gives CSARDRVLTEAFF.

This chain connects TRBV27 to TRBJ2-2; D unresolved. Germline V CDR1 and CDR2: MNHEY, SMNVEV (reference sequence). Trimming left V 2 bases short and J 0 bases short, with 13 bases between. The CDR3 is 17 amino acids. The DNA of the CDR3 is TGTGCCAGCAGTTTAGTGGTTCGTAAAGCGAACACCGGGGAGCTGTTTTTT. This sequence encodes CASSLVVRKANTGELFF.